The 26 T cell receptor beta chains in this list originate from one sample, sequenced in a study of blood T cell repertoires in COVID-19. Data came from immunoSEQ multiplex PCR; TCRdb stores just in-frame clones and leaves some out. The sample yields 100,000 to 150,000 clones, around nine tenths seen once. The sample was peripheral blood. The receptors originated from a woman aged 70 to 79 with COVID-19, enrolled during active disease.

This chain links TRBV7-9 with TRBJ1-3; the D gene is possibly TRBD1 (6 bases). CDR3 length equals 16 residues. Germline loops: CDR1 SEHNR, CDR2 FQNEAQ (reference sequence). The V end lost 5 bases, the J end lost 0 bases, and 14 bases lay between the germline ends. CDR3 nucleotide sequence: TGTGCCAGCAGCCCCTACGGACAGCCCTCTGGAAACACCATATATTTT. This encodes CASSPYGQPSGNTIYF.

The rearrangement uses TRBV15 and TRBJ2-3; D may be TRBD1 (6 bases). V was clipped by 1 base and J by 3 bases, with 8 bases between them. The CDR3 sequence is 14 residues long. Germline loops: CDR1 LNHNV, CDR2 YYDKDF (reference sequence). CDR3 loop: CATSRGGRTDTQYF. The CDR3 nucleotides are TGTGCCACCAGCAGAGGGGGGCGAACAGATACGCAGTATTTT.

Here the CDR3 reads CASSLAASRTGELFF. CDR3 sequence (DNA): TGTGCCAGCAGCTTAGCCGCTAGCAGGACCGGGGAGCTGTTTTTT. The V call is TRBV7-9, the J call TRBJ2-2, with D perhaps TRBD2 (5 bases). Germline CDR1 SEHNR, CDR2 FQNEAQ (reference sequence). Trimming took 0 bases from V and 5 from J, leaving 10 bases between them. This CDR3 contains 15 residues. Complete variable domain (other parts from reference TRBV7-9 and TRBJ2-2): DTGVSQNPRHKITKRGQNVTFRCDPISEHNRLYWYRQTLGQGPEFLTYFQNEAQLEKSRLLSDRFSAERPKGSFSTLEIQRTEQGDSAMYLCASSLAASRTGELFFGEGSRLTVL.

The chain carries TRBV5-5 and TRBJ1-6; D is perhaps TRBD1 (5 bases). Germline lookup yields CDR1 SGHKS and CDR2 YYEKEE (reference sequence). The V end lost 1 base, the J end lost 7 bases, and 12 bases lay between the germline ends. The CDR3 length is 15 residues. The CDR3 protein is CASSLILSGNSPLHF. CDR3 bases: TGTGCCAGCAGCTTGATTCTTTCAGGGAATTCACCCCTCCACTTT.

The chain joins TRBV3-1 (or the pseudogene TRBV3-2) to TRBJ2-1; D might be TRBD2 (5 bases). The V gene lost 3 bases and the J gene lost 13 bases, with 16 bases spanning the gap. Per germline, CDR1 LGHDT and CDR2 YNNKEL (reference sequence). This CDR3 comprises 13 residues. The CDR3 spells CASSHGRTFRQFF. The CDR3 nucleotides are TGTGCCAGCAGCCATGGCCGGACTTTCCGACAGTTCTTC.

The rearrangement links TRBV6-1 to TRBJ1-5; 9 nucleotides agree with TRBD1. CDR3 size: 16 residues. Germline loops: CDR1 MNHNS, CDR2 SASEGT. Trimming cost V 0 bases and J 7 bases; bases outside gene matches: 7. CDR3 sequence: CASSEADRGIGQPQHF. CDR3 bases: TGTGCCAGCAGTGAAGCCGACAGGGGGATCGGACAGCCCCAGCATTTT.

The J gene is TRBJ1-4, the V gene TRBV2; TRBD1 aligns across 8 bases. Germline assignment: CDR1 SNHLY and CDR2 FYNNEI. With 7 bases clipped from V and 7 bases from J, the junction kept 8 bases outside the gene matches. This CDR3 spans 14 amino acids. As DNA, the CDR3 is TGTGCCAGCAAAGGTAGACAGGGGAGTGAAAAACTGTTTTTT. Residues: CASKGRQGSEKLFF.

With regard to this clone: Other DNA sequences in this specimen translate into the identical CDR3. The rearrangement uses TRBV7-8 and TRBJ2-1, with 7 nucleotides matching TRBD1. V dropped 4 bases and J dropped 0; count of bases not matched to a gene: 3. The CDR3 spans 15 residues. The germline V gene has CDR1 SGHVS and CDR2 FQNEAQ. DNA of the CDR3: TGTGCCAGCAGCTCGGGACAGTCCTCCTACAATGAGCAGTTCTTC. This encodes CASSSGQSSYNEQFF.

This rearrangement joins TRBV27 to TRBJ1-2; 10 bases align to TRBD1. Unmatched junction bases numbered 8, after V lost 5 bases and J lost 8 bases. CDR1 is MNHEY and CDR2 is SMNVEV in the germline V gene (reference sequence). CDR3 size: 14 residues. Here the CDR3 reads CASSQPGQGGGYTF. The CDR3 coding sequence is TGTGCCAGCAGTCAGCCAGGACAGGGGGGAGGCTACACCTTC.

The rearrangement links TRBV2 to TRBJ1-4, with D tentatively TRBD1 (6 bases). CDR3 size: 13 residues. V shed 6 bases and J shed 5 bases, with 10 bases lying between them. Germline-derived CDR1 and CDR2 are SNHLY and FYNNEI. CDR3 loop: CASRGTMNEKLFF. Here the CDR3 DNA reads TGTGCCAGCAGGGGGACAATGAATGAAAAACTGTTTTTT.

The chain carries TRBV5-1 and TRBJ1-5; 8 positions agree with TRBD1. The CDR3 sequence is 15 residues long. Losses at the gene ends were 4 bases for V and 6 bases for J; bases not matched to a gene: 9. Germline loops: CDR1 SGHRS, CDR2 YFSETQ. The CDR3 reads CASSDGQGGGQPQHF. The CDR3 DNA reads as TGCGCCAGCAGCGATGGACAGGGAGGGGGTCAGCCCCAGCATTTT.

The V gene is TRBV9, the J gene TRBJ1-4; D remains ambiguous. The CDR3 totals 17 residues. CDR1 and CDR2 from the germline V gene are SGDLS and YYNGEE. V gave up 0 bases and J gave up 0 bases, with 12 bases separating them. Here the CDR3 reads CASSVGLASATNEKLFF. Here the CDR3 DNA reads TGTGCCAGCAGCGTAGGTCTGGCAAGCGCAACTAATGAAAAACTGTTTTTT.

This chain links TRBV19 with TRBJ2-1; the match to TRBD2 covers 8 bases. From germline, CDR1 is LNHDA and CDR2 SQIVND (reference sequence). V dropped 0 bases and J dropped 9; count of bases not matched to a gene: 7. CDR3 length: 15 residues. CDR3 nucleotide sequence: TGTGCCAGTAGTATAGAGGGACTAGGAGCGGGTGAGCAGTTCTTC. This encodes CASSIEGLGAGEQFF.

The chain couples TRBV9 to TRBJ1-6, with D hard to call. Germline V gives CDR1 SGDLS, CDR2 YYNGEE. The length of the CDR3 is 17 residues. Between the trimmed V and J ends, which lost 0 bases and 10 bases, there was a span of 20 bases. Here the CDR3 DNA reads TGTGCCAGCAGCGTAGTCGGCAGGCGTTCTGTGGAATCACCCCTCCACTTT. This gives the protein CASSVVGRRSVESPLHF.

CDR3 residues: CASSRSPLAGGGTGELFF. CDR3 nucleotide sequence: TGTGCCAGCAGCCGGTCCCCACTAGCGGGGGGGGGTACCGGGGAGCTGTTTTTT. The J gene is TRBJ2-2, the V gene TRBV7-2; 13 positions match TRBD2. Germline CDR1 is SGHTA and CDR2 is FQGNSA. Unmatched junction bases numbered 11, after V lost 5 bases and J lost 5 bases. This CDR3 region has 18 residues.

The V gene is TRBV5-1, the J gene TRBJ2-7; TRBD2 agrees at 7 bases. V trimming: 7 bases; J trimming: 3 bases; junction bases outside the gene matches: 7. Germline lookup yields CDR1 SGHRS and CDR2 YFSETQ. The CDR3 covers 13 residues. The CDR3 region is CASHRAGDYEQYF. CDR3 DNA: TGCGCCAGCCATAGGGCGGGGGACTACGAGCAGTACTTC.

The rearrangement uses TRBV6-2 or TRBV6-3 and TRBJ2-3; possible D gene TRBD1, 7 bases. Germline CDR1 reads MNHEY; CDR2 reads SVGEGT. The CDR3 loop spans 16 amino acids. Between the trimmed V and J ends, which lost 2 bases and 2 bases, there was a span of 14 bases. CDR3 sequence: CASSYRAGQNTDTQYF. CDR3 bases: TGTGCCAGCAGTTACCGCGCGGGACAGAACACAGATACGCAGTATTTT.

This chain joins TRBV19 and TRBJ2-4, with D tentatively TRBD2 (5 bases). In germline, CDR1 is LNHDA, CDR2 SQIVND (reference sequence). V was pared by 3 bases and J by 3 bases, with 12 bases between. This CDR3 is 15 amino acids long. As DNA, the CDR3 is TGTGCCAGTAGTATGACCGGTGGAGGCAAAAACATTCAGTACTTC. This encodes CASSMTGGGKNIQYF. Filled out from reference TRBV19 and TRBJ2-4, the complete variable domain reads DGGITQSPKYLFRKEGQNVTLSCEQNLNHDAMYWYRQDPGQGLRLIYYSQIVNDFQKGDIAEGYSVSREKKESFPLTVTSAQKNPTAFYLCASSMTGGGKNIQYFGAGTRLSVL.

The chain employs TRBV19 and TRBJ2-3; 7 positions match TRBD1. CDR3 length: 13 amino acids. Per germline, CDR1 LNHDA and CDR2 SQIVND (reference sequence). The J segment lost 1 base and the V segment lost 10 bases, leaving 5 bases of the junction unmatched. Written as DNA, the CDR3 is TGTGCCACCACAGGGGACCGCACAGATACGCAGTATTTT. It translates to CATTGDRTDTQYF.

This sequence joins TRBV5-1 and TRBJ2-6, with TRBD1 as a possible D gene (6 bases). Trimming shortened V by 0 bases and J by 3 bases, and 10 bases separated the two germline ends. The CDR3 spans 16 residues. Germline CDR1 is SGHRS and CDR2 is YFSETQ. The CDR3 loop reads CASSLGAGDGANVLTF. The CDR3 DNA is TGCGCCAGCAGCTTGGGGGCAGGGGATGGGGCCAACGTCCTGACTTTC. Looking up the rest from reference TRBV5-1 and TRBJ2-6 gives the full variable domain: KAGVTQTPRYLIKTRGQQVTLSCSPISGHRSVSWYQQTPGQGLQFLFEYFSETQRNKGNFPGRFSGRQFSNSRSEMNVSTLELGDSALYLCASSLGAGDGANVLTFGAGSRLTVL.

CDR3 nucleotides: TGCAGTGCTAGTACAGGGGCGACCTACGAGCAGTACTTC. It codes for CSASTGATYEQYF. The chain is built from TRBV20-1 and TRBJ2-7; TRBD1 matches 7 bases. CDR1 and CDR2 (germline): DFQATT, SNEGSKA (reference sequence). V was pared by 3 bases and J by 2 bases, with 4 bases of the junction left unmatched. CDR3 length: 13 residues.

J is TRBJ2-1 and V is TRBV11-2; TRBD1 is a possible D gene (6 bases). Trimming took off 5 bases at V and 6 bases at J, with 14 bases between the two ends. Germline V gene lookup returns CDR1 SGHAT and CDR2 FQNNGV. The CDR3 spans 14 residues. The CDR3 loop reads CASSPVRGINEQFF. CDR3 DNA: TGTGCCAGCAGCCCCGTGAGGGGGATCAATGAGCAGTTCTTC.

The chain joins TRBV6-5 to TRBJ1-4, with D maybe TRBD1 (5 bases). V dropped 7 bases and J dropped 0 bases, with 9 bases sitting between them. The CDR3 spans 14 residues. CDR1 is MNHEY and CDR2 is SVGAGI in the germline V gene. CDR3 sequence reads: CASKGFSTNEKLFF. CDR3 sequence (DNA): TGTGCCAGCAAGGGGTTTTCAACTAATGAAAAACTGTTTTTT.

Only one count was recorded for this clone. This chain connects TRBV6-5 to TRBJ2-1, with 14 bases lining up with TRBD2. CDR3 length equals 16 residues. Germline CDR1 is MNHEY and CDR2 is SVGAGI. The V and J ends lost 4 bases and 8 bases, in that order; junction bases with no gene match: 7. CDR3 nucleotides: TGTGCCAGCAGTTCGAGACTAGCGGGGGGGCTGGATGAGCAGTTCTTC. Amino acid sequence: CASSSRLAGGLDEQFF.

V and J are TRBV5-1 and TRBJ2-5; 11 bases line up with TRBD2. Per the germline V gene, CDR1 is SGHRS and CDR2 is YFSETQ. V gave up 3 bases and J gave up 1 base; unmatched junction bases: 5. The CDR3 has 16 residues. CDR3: CASSSQLAGAQETQYF. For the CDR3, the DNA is TGCGCCAGCAGCTCCCAACTAGCGGGGGCCCAAGAGACCCAGTACTTC.

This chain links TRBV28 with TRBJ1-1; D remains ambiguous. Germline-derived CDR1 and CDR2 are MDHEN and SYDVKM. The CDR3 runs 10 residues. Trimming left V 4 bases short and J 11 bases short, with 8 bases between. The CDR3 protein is CASSSLSAFF. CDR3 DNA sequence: TGTGCCAGCAGTTCACTGTCGGCTTTCTTT.